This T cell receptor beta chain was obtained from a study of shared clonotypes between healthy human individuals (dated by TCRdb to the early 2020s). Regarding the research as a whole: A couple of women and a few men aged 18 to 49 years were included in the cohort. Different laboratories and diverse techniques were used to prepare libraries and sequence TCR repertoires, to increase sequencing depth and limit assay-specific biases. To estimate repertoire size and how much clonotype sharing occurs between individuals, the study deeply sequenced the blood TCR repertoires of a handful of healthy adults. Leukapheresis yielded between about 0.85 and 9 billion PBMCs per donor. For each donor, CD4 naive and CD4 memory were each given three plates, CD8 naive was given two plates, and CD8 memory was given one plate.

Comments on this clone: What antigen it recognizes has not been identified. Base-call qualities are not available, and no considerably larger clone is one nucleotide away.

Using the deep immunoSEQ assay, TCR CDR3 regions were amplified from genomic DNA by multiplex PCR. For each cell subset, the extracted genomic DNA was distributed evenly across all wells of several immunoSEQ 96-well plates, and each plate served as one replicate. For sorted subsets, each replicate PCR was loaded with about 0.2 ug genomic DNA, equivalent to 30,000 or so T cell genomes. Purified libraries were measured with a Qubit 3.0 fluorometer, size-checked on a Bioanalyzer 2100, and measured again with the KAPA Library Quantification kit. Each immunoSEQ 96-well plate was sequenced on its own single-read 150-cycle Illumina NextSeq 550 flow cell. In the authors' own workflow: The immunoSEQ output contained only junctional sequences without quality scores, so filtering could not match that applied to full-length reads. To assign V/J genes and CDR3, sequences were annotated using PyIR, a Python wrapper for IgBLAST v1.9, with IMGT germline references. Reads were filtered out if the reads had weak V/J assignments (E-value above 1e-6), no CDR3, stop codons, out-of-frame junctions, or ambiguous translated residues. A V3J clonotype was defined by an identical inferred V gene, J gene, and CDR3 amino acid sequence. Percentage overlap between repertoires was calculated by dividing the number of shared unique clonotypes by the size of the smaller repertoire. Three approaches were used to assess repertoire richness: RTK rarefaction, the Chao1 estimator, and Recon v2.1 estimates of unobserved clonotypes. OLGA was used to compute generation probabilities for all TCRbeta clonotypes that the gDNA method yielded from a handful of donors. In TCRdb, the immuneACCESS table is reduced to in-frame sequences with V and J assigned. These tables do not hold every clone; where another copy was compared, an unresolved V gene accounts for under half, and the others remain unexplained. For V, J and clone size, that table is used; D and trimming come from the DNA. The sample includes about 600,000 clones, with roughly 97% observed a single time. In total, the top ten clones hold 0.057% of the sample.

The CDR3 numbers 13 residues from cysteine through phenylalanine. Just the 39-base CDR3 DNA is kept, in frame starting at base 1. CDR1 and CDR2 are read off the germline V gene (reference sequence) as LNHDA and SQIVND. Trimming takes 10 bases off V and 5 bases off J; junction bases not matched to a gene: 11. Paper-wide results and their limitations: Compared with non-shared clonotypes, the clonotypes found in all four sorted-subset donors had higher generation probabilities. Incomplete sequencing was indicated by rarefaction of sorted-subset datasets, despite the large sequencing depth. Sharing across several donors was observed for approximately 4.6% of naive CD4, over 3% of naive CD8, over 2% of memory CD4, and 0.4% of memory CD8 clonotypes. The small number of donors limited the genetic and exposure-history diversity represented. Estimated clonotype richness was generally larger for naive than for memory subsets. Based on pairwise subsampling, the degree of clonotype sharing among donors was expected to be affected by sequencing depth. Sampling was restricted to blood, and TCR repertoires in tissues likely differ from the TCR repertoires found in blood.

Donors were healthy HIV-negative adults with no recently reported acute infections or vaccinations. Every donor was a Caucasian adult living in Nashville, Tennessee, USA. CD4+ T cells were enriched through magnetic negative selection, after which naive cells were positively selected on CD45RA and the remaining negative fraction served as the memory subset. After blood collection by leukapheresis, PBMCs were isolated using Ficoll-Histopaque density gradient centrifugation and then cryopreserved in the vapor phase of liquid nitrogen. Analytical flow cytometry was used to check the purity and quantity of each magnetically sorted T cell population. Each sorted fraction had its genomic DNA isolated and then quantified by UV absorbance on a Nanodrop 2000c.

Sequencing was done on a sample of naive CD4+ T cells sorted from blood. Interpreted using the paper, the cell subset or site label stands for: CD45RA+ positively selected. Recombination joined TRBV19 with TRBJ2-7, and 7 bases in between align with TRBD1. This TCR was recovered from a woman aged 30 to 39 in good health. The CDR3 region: CATAHRGTHEQYF. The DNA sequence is TGTGCCACCGCTCACAGGGGTACCCACGAGCAGTACTTC. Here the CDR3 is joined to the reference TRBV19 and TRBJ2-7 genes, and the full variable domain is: DGGITQSPKYLFRKEGQNVTLSCEQNLNHDAMYWYRQDPGQGLRLIYYSQIVNDFQKGDIAEGYSVSREKKESFPLTVTSAQKNPTAFYLCATAHRGTHEQYFGPGTRLTVT.